This TCR beta chain was sequenced for a study of human versus mouse CDR3 diversity and MHC coevolution. On the study more broadly: Reported immunoSEQ sensitivity was one in 200,000 T cells, with reduced amplification bias.

Repertoires were generated with immunoSEQ multiplex PCR, while TCRdb's copy carries only in-frame clones and drops some. There are about 80,000 clones in the sample; around 93% occur only once, and 1.3% to 1.5% lies in the top ten. Of note for this clone: As yet, its antigen is unknown.

Trimming cost V 4 bases and J 0 bases, with 13 bases left between them. Germline V gene lookup returns CDR1 SGDLS and CDR2 YYNGEE. This CDR3 contains 16 residues. Naive CD4 T cells were sorted as CD45RO-negative, CD62L-positive. General study points: Six MHC II alleles selected the human T cells.

The rearrangement links TRBV9 to TRBJ1-4; D is unclear. The sample was naive CD4+ T cells from blood. Documented subset: CD45RO-negative CD62L-positive naive CD4 T cells. This sequence was found in a person between 25 and 70 years old in good health. Written as DNA, the CDR3 is TGTGCCAGCAGCACCCATGGGAGTGCAACTAATGAAAAACTGTTTTTT. It specifies CASSTHGSATNEKLFF.